At least ten counts were recorded for the clone carrying this T cell receptor (beta chain). Its antigen is not known. These data belong to a study of T-cell reconstitution after alpha-beta-depleted transplantation in children. This CDR3 has 12 amino acids. The V gene lost 7 bases and the J gene lost 7 bases, with 16 bases spanning the gap. Per the germline V gene, CDR1 is SQVTM and CDR2 is ANQGSEA. Whole-study results and caveats: At the one-year point after transplant, T-cell counts and TCRbeta diversity were found to come mostly from T cells that had been newly produced. In some patients, recipient T cells and intrathymic progenitors surviving conditioning explained high day-60 diversity. At around two months after transplant, the alpha-beta T cells were reportedly derived from several hundred expanded clones that came from non-depleted graft cells.

During its preparation, the TCRbeta library received unique molecular identifiers. TCRdb re-analysed the PCR reads in MiXCR, keeping a single row per CDR3 protein. The sample shows 700,000 or so distinct CDR3 sequences, approximately 14% of them seen only once. The chain combines TRBV29-1 with TRBJ1-2; D is possibly TRBD1 (5 bases). The sample here was PBMCs, taken before TCRalphabeta/CD19-depleted stem cell transplant. The clonotype was recovered from a girl aged 2 to 10 with congenital amegakaryocytic thrombocytopenia, due to receive a stem cell transplant. CDR3 region: CSAQGAVVGYTF. CDR3 coding DNA: TGCAGCGCCCAGGGCGCGGTGGTTGGCTACACCTTC.